This T cell receptor beta chain stems from a study of esophageal squamous cell carcinoma under preoperative chemotherapy (dated by TCRdb to 2017 to 2018). Looking at the study overall: TCR repertoires were profiled in both peripheral blood T cells and tumor-infiltrating lymphocytes. In patients with esophageal squamous cell carcinoma, the study looked at what paclitaxel-nedaplatin chemotherapy did to T-cell receptor repertoires. Several patients with primary esophageal squamous cell carcinoma were included in the cohort. Repertoires from samples taken before paclitaxel-nedaplatin therapy were compared with repertoires from samples taken after paclitaxel-nedaplatin therapy. Study-level results and caveats: Tumor-infiltrating lymphocytes after treatment appeared to come partly from peripheral T cells migrating into the tumor, rather than solely from local clonal changes. Paclitaxel-nedaplatin therapy induced immediate and substantial clonotype frequency changes, with contraction more likely among abundant clones than amplification. TCR diversity increased significantly in peripheral T cells after chemotherapy, but not in tumor-infiltrating lymphocytes. The analysis included only five or six patients with esophageal squamous cell carcinoma, making the cohort small.

This sample's time point label indicates: before preoperative PTX-NDP chemotherapy. Before surgery, patients were given paclitaxel-nedaplatin as preoperative chemotherapy. The CDR3 starts with the cysteine, ends with the phenylalanine, and has 16 residues. The entry retains the CDR3 DNA only, 48 bases that are in frame from base 1. Taken from the germline V gene, the CDR1 and CDR2 loops are SGHVS and FNYEAQ. In the case of this clonotype: Its antigen is not yet known. A read error may produce the germline difference seen at one junction end.

The receptor library was made with PCR. Instrument used: HiSeq X Ten. High-throughput sequencing was used to characterize the TCR repertoires. The public sequencing data were trimmed at Q25 with fastp and processed into clonotypes with MiXCR by TCRdb, which kept only in-frame beta chains. CDR3 protein duplicates are merged, each entry listing the most common genes and DNA. The sample data list about 15,000 distinct CDR3 sequences, and approximately 57% of these were observed just once. Jointly, the top ten make up around 53% of the sample. The specimen was taken from a patient given preoperative chemotherapy. This sequence originates from a human donor with esophageal squamous cell carcinoma. The donor label of this sample is uncertain. The chain joins TRBV7-6 to TRBJ2-5; the D call is tentative, TRBD1 or TRBD2, as each matches 6 bases. The CDR3 protein sequence reads: CASGGGGSRDQETQYF. The DNA sequence is given as TGTGCCAGCGGCGGAGGGGGTAGCCGGGACCAAGAGACCCAGTATTTC. The CDR3, completed at both ends by the reference TRBV7-6 and TRBJ2-5 genes, gives the full variable domain GAGVSQSPRYKVTKRGQDVALRCDPISGHVSLYWYRQALGQGPEFLTYFNYEAQQDKSGLPNDRFSAERPEGSISTLTIQRTEQRDSAMYRCASGGGGSRDQETQYFGPGTRLLVL.